The 2 T cell receptor beta chains below were found in one sample sequenced in a study of shared clonotypes between healthy human individuals. Using immunoSEQ multiplex PCR, the repertoire was profiled, and TCRdb retains in-frame clones only, with some absent. The repertoire holds 730,000 or so clones, with around 72% as singletons. Source material: memory CD4+ T cells sorted from blood. The subset is: CD45RA-negative fraction. Receptors were obtained from a woman in her 30s in good health.

The chain joins TRBV4-1 to TRBJ1-5; possible D gene TRBD1, 5 bases. The CDR3 has 13 amino acids. Germline-derived CDR1 and CDR2 are MGHRA and YSYEKL. V dropped 0 bases and J dropped 13 bases, with 13 bases sitting between them. The CDR3 nucleotides read TGCGCCAGCAGCCAAGATGTCGGGGCGAGACAGCATTTT. Encoded protein: CASSQDVGARQHF.

This clone came up once. The V gene is TRBV6-4, the J gene TRBJ2-3; tentatively, D is TRBD1 or TRBD2 (5 bases each). V dropped 3 bases and J dropped 8 bases, with 12 bases sitting between them. This CDR3 is 13 amino acids long. Germline V lookup: CDR1 MRHNA, CDR2 SNTAGT. CDR3 DNA sequence: TGTGCCAGCAGTGAAGCCTCAGGGACTACGCAGTATTTT. This gives the protein CASSEASGTTQYF.